The rows below give T cell receptor beta chains drawn from one sample of a study of graft-versus-host responses after intestinal transplantation. For these TCRs, the target antigens are not known. Assay: immunoSEQ multiplex PCR; the TCRdb copy retains only in-frame clones and omits some. Of more than 90,000 clones in the sample, over 85% were seen once. Sequenced here: unstimulated CD4+ T cells sorted from spleen or lymph node cells, sampled before transplant. The receptors come from a human donor who was the organ donor for an intestinal transplant. The CDR3 runs from the conserved cysteine through the conserved F or W. D genes are given only for firm matches. Only part of the rows carry a size: once, few, many, or a class if the clone is expanded.

d_gene	abundance	v_gene	j_gene	CDR3nt	CDR3aa
TRBD2	NA	TRBV7-2	TRBJ2-7	TGTGCCAGCAGCTTACAATCGAGGATAGCGGGAGGCCCGGAGCAGTACTTC	CASSLQSRIAGGPEQYF
NA	NA	TRBV27	TRBJ2-5	TGTGCCAGCAGGCGACATAGCGGACAAGAGACCCAGTACTTC	CASRRHSGQETQYF
TRBD2	NA	TRBV18	TRBJ2-1	TGTGCCAGCTCCCCTGGAGCGGGGGGTTACAATGAGCAGTTCTTC	CASSPGAGGYNEQFF
TRBD2	NA	TRBV29-1	TRBJ2-3	TGCAGCGTTGAACCTAGCGGGAGAACAGATACGCAGTATTTT	CSVEPSGRTDTQYF
NA	NA	TRBV19	TRBJ1-1	TGTGCCAGTACGATCGGATCGGACACTGAAGCTTTCTTT	CASTIGSDTEAFF
TRBD1	NA	TRBV7-2	TRBJ2-7	TGTGCCAGCAGCTTAGTGGGACAGGGGGCTAGGCAGTACTTC	CASSLVGQGARQYF
NA	NA	TRBV5-1	TRBJ2-1	TGCGCCAGCTCCGGCGGGGGCAGCTCCTACAATGAGCAGTTCTTC	CASSGGGSSYNEQFF
TRBD2	NA	TRBV19	TRBJ2-5	TGTGCCAGTATGAGGAGCGGGACGGAGACCCAGTACTTC	CASMRSGTETQYF
TRBD1	NA	TRBV7-2	TRBJ2-1	TGTGCCAGCAGCTTAGGACAGGGAAACAATGAGCAGTTCTTC	CASSLGQGNNEQFF
NA	NA	TRBV7-9	TRBJ2-1	TGTGCCAGCAGCTTAGTACGCGGGGTAAGAGGGAATGAGCAGTTCTTC	CASSLVRGVRGNEQFF
NA	NA	TRBV9	TRBJ2-2	TGTGCCAGCAGCCTCACGGGCACCCGGAACACCGGGGAGCTGTTTTTT	CASSLTGTRNTGELFF
TRBD2	NA	TRBV2	TRBJ2-3	TGTGCCAGCAAGGCTAGCGGGAGAGCAGATACGCAGTATTTT	CASKASGRADTQYF
NA	NA	TRBV18	TRBJ2-3	TGTGCCAGCTCACCATGGCTGGGGGCTGGCACAGATACGCAGTATTTT	CASSPWLGAGTDTQYF
TRBD2	NA	TRBV2	TRBJ2-3	TGTGCCAGCAGTTTTAGGACTAGCGGCACAGATACGCAGTATTTT	CASSFRTSGTDTQYF
NA	NA	TRBV7-2	TRBJ1-1	TGTGCCAGCAGTACCGTCCTACCGAACACTGAAGCTTTCTTT	CASSTVLPNTEAFF
TRBD2	NA	TRBV6-6	TRBJ2-5	TGTGCCAGCAGTTACTCACTAGCGGGAGAGACCCAGTACTTC	CASSYSLAGETQYF
NA	NA	TRBV4-2	TRBJ2-1	TGTGCCAGCAGCCAAGAGGCGGGGGCTTTAAGCAATGAGCAGTTCTTC	CASSQEAGALSNEQFF
NA	NA	TRBV30	TRBJ2-3	TGTGCCTGGAGTGAGGGGATTAGCACAGATACGCAGTATTTT	CAWSEGISTDTQYF
NA	NA	TRBV4-2	TRBJ2-3	TGTGCCAGCAGCCAAGATGGGCGGGCGTCAGATACGCAGTATTTT	CASSQDGRASDTQYF
TRBD1	NA	TRBV4-3	TRBJ2-7	TGCGCCAGCAGCCAAGATCCAGGGGGCGAGCAGTACTTC	CASSQDPGGEQYF
TRBD2	NA	TRBV28	TRBJ2-5	TGTGCCAGCAGTTTCCAGCGGGAGGGCCAAGAGACCCAGTACTTC	CASSFQREGQETQYF
TRBD1	NA	TRBV19	TRBJ1-5	TGTGCCAGTAGTAGTGACAGGGATGGACAGCCCCAGCATTTT	CASSSDRDGQPQHF
TRBD1	few	TRBV7-2	TRBJ2-7	TGTGCCAGCAGCGCCCGGGACAGGGGGCGGGGGGAGCAGTACTTC	CASSARDRGRGEQYF
NA	once	TRBV16	TRBJ2-2	TGTGCCAGCAGCCAATCCGGCATCGGGGAGCTGTTTTTT	CASSQSGIGELFF
NA	NA	TRBV19	TRBJ1-2	TGTGCCAGTAGACGGGAAGCCAATAACTATGGCTACACCTTC	CASRREANNYGYTF
NA	NA	TRBV29-1	TRBJ1-1	TGCAGCGTTGAAGATCAACAGGGTAGGGCTTTCTTT	CSVEDQQGRAFF
TRBD1	once	TRBV30	TRBJ2-6	TGTGCCTGGACCGGGACAGGATACTCTGGGGCCAACGTCCTGACTTTC	CAWTGTGYSGANVLTF
NA	NA	TRBV13	TRBJ1-2	TGTGCCAGCAGCTTTAAACGGGGAACAAACTATGGCTACACCTTC	CASSFKRGTNYGYTF
NA	NA	TRBV30	TRBJ1-2	TGTGCCTGGAGCGTAGGTCACTATGGCTACACCTTC	CAWSVGHYGYTF
TRBD2	NA	TRBV5-1	TRBJ2-1	TGCGCCAGCAGCTCGATGACTAGCGGGAGGGGTGGTTACAATGAGCAGTTCTTC	CASSSMTSGRGGYNEQFF
TRBD2	NA	TRBV19	TRBJ2-7	TGTGCCAGTAGTATACTAGCGGAGCCCTACGAGCAGTACTTC	CASSILAEPYEQYF
TRBD1	once	TRBV28	TRBJ1-1	TGTGCCAGCAGTTCCTTACCGCGACAGGGATGGACTGAAGCTTTCTTT	CASSSLPRQGWTEAFF
NA	NA	TRBV11-2	TRBJ2-2	TGTGCCAGCAGCTTAGTAGAGGTTCTAGCCGGGGAGCTGTTTTTT	CASSLVEVLAGELFF
TRBD1	NA	TRBV18	TRBJ1-1	TGTGCCAGCTCACCGGGACAGGGGGCTGAAGCTTTCTTT	CASSPGQGAEAFF
NA	NA	TRBV27	TRBJ2-3	TGTGCCAGCAGTTTCGGCCTAACCACAGATACGCAGTATTTT	CASSFGLTTDTQYF
NA	NA	TRBV5-4	TRBJ1-1	TGTGCCAGCAGCTTGGATGGTCAGATGAACACTGAAGCTTTCTTT	CASSLDGQMNTEAFF
TRBD2	NA	TRBV6-6	TRBJ2-7	TGTGCCAGCCAGCGGGAGCACTCCTACGAGCAGTACTTC	CASQREHSYEQYF
NA	NA	TRBV4-1	TRBJ1-1	TGCGCCAGCAGCCAAGAAAGGGACACTGAAGCTTTCTTT	CASSQERDTEAFF
TRBD2	NA	TRBV10-3	TRBJ2-3	TGTGCCATCAGCCCCAAGACTAGCGCAAGCACAGATACGCAGTATTTT	CAISPKTSASTDTQYF
NA	NA	TRBV27	TRBJ2-6	TGTGCCAGCAGTCACCGAGATTCTGGGGCCAACGTCCTGACTTTC	CASSHRDSGANVLTF
NA	NA	TRBV5-1	TRBJ1-5	TGCGCCAGCAGCTTGGAAGGGTCGCAGCCCCAGCATTTT	CASSLEGSQPQHF
NA	once	TRBV6-1	TRBJ2-1	TGTGCCAGCAGTTGGGACACCTACAATGAGCAGTTCTTC	CASSWDTYNEQFF
TRBD2	NA	TRBV5-1	TRBJ2-3	TGCGCCAGCAGCCCAATAGCGGGAGAAAACACAGATACGCAGTATTTT	CASSPIAGENTDTQYF
NA	few	TRBV30	TRBJ1-1	TGTGCCGCAAGGGGGGGGAACACTGAAGCTTTCTTT	CAARGGNTEAFF
TRBD1	few	TRBV5-4	TRBJ1-2	TGTGCCAGCAGCAGCGGACAGGGGGCGGGGGGCTACACCTTC	CASSSGQGAGGYTF
NA	NA	TRBV2	TRBJ2-5	TGTGCCAGCAGGCTAGACTCGGAGACCCAGTACTTC	CASRLDSETQYF
TRBD1	NA	TRBV19	TRBJ1-5	TGTGCCAGTAGTATCAGTTCAGGGGGGGGTAATCAGCCCCAGCATTTT	CASSISSGGGNQPQHF
NA	NA	TRBV30	TRBJ1-2	TGTGCCTGGATACAGGGCTCCGGTGGCTACACCTTC	CAWIQGSGGYTF
TRBD2	NA	TRBV28	TRBJ2-4	TGTGCCAGCAGTCCCCTACTAGCGCCTATAGCCAAAAACATTCAGTACTTC	CASSPLLAPIAKNIQYF
TRBD1	once	TRBV6-6	TRBJ2-1	TGTGCCAGCAGTTACCCATCGGGACAGGCCAATGAGCAGTTCTTC	CASSYPSGQANEQFF
NA	few	TRBV27	TRBJ1-1	TGTGCCAGCAGTTTGTGGGGGGCGCGGAACACTGAAGCTTTCTTT	CASSLWGARNTEAFF
TRBD1	NA	TRBV6-1	TRBJ1-1	TGTGCCAGCAGTGGGATACAGGGGGCATCCACTGAAGCTTTCTTT	CASSGIQGASTEAFF
TRBD2	once	TRBV7-2	TRBJ2-7	TGTGCCAGCAGCCAAAGAGGGCTAGCGGGAGGGTTCGACGAGCAGTACTTC	CASSQRGLAGGFDEQYF
NA	once	TRBV14	TRBJ2-5	TGTGCCAGCAGCCAAGATCTTTTGGGGGCGGGCATGGAGACCCAGTACTTC	CASSQDLLGAGMETQYF
NA	once	TRBV5-5	TRBJ2-3	TGTGCCAGCAGCATCGGGACGGCCACAGATACGCAGTATTTT	CASSIGTATDTQYF
TRBD2	NA	TRBV6-4	TRBJ2-1	TGTGCCAGCAGGCCGTGGGAGACTAGCGGGTACAATGAGCAGTTCTTC	CASRPWETSGYNEQFF
NA	NA	TRBV9	TRBJ1-4	TGTGCCAGCAGCGTTGGGAATCTTCGGCAGGGACTTAATGAAAAACTGTTTTTT	CASSVGNLRQGLNEKLFF
NA	once	TRBV19	TRBJ2-2	TGTGCCAGTAGTCCGCAGACGAGCACAATCACCGGGGAGCTGTTTTTT	CASSPQTSTITGELFF
TRBD2	NA	TRBV2	TRBJ2-1	TGTGCCAGCAGGCGACTAGCGGGAGTTAGGTATTACAATGAGCAGTTCTTC	CASRRLAGVRYYNEQFF
NA	few	TRBV5-6	TRBJ2-7	TGTGCCAGCAGCTTGGTGGAGGGCCACGAGCAGTACTTC	CASSLVEGHEQYF